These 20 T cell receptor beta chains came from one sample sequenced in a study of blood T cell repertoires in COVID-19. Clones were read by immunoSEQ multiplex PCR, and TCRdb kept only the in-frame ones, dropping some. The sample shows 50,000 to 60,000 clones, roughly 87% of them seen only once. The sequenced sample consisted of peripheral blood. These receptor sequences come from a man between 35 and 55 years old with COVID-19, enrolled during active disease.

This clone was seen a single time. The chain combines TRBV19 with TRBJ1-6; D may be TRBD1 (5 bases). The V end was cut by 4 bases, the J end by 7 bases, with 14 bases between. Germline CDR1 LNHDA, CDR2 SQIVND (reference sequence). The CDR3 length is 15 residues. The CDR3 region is CASSTLLAGNSPLHF. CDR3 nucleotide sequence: TGTGCCAGTAGTACCCTCCTTGCAGGGAATTCACCCCTCCACTTT.

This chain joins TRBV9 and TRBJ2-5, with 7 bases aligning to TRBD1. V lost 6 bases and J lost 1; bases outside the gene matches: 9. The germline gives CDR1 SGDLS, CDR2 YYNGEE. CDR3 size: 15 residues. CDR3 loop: CASTQMTGPQETQYF. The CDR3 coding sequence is TGTGCCAGCACTCAAATGACAGGGCCCCAAGAGACCCAGTACTTC.

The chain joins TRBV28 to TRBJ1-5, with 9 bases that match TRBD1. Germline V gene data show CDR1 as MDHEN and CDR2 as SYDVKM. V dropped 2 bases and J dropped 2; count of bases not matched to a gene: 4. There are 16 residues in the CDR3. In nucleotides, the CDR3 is TGTGCCAGCAGTTTAAACAGGGGGCTCGGCAATCAGCCCCAGCATTTT. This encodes CASSLNRGLGNQPQHF.

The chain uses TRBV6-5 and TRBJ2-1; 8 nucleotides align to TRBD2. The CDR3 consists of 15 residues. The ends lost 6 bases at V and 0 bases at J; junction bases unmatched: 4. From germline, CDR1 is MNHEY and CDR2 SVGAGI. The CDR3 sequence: CASRISGDSYNEQFF. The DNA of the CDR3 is TGTGCCAGCAGGATTAGCGGGGACTCCTACAATGAGCAGTTCTTC.

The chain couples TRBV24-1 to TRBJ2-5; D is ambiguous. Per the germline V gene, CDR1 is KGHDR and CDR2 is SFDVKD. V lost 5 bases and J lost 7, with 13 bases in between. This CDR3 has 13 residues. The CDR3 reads CATSVPGLGTQYF. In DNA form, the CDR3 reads TGTGCCACCAGTGTCCCCGGGTTGGGGACCCAGTACTTC.

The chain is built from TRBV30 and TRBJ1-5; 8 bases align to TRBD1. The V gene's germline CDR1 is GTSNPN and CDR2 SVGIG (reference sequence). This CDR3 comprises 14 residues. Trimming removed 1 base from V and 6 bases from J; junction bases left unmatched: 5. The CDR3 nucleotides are TGTGCCTGGAGTGCTGGACAGGGAAGTCAGCCCCAGCATTTT. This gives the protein CAWSAGQGSQPQHF. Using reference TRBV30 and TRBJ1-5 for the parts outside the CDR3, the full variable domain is SQTIHQWPATLVQPVGSPLSLECTVEGTSNPNLYWYRQAAGRGLQLLFYSVGIGQISSEVPQNLSASRPQDRQFILSSKKLLLSDSGFYLCAWSAGQGSQPQHFGDGTRLSIL.

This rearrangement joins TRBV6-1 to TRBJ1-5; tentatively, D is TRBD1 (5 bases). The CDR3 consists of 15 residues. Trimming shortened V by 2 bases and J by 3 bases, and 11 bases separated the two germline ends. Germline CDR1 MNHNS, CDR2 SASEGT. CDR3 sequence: CASSETSGYNQPQHF. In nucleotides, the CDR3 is TGTGCCAGCAGTGAAACTTCAGGGTACAATCAGCCCCAGCATTTT.

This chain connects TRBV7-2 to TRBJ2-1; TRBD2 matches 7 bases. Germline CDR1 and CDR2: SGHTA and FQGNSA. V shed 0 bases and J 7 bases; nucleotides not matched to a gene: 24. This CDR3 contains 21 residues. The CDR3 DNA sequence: TGTGCCAGCAGCTTAGCGAGTGAGGGGTTGACTAGCTCAGCATCGGGGAATGAGCAGTTCTTC. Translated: CASSLASEGLTSSASGNEQFF.

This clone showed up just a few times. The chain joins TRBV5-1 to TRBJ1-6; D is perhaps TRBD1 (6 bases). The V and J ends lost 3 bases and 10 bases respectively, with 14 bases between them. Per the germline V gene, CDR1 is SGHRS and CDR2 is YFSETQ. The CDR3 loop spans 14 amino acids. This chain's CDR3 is CASSSTTGFSPLHF. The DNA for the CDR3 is TGCGCCAGCAGCTCGACGACAGGATTCTCACCCCTCCACTTT.

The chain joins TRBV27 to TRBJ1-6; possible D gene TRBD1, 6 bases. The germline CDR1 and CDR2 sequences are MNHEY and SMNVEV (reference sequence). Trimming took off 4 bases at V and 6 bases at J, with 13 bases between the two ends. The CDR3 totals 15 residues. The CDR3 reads CASSSPQGFNSPLHF. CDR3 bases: TGTGCCAGCAGTTCCCCACAGGGCTTTAATTCACCCCTCCACTTT.

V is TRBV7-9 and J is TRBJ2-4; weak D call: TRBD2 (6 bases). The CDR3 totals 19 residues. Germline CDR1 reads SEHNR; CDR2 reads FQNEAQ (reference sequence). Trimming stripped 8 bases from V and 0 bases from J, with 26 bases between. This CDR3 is CASPQAGGMEKLAKNIQYF. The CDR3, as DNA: TGTGCCAGCCCCCAAGCCGGGGGAATGGAGAAATTAGCCAAAAACATTCAGTACTTC. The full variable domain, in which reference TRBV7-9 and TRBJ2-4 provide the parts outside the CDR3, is DTGVSQNPRHKITKRGQNVTFRCDPISEHNRLYWYRQTLGQGPEFLTYFQNEAQLEKSRLLSDRFSAERPKGSFSTLEIQRTEQGDSAMYLCASPQAGGMEKLAKNIQYFGAGTRLSVL.

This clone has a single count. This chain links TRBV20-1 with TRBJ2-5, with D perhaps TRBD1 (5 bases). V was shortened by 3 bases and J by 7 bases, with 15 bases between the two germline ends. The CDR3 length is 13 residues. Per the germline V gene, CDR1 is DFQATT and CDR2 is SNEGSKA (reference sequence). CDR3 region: CSASLGQLVTQYF. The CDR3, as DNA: TGCAGTGCTAGTTTAGGACAACTCGTGACCCAGTACTTC.

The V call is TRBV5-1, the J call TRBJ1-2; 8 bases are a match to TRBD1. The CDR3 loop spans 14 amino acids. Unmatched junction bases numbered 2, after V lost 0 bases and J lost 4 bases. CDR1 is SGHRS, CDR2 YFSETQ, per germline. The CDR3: CASSLDRGTYGYTF. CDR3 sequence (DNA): TGCGCCAGCAGCTTGGACAGGGGGACCTATGGCTACACCTTC.

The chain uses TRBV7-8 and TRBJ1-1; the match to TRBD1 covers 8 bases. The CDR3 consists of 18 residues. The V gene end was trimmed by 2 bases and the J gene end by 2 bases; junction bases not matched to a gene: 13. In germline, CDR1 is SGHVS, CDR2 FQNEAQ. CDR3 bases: TGTGCCAGCAGCTTACGTGGACAGGGATGGAGAATAAACACTGAAGCTTTCTTT. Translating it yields CASSLRGQGWRINTEAFF.

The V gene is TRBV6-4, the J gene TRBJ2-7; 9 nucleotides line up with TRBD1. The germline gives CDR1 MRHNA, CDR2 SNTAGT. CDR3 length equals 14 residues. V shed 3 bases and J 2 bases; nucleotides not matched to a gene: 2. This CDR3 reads CASSETGGAYEQYF. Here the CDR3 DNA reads TGTGCCAGCAGTGAGACAGGGGGGGCCTACGAGCAGTACTTC.

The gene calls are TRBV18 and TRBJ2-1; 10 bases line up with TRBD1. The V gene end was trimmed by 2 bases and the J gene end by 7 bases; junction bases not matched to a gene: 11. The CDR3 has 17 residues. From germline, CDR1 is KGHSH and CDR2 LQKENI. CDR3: CASSPRVPGQGSNEQFF. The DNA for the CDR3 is TGTGCCAGCTCACCAAGGGTCCCGGGACAGGGGTCAAATGAGCAGTTCTTC.

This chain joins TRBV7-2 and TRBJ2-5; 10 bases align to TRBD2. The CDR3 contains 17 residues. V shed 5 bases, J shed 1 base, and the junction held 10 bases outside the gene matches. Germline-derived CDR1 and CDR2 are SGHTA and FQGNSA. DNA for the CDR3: TGTGCCAGCAGCGTCAATCTAGCGGGGGTTATCCAAGAGACCCAGTACTTC. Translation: CASSVNLAGVIQETQYF.

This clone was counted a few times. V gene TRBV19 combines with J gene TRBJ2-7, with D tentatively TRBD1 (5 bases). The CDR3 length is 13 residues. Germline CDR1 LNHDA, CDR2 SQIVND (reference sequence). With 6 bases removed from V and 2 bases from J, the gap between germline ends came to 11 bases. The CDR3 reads CASRDRQTYEQYF. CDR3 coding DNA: TGTGCCAGTAGGGATAGACAGACCTACGAGCAGTACTTC.

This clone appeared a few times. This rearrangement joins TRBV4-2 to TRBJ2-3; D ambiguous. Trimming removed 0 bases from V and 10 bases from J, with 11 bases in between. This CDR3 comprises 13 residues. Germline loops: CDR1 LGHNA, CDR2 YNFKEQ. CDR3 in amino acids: CASSQDPPLPQYF. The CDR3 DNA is TGTGCCAGCAGCCAAGATCCCCCCCTCCCGCAGTATTTT.

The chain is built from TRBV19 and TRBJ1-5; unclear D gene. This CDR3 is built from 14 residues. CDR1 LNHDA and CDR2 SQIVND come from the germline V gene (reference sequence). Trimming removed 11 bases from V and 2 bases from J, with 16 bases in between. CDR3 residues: CASEGPGGNQPQHF. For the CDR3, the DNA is TGTGCCTCGGAAGGTCCCGGAGGCAATCAGCCCCAGCATTTT. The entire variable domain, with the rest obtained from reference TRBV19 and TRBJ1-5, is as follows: DGGITQSPKYLFRKEGQNVTLSCEQNLNHDAMYWYRQDPGQGLRLIYYSQIVNDFQKGDIAEGYSVSREKKESFPLTVTSAQKNPTAFYLCASEGPGGNQPQHFGDGTRLSIL.